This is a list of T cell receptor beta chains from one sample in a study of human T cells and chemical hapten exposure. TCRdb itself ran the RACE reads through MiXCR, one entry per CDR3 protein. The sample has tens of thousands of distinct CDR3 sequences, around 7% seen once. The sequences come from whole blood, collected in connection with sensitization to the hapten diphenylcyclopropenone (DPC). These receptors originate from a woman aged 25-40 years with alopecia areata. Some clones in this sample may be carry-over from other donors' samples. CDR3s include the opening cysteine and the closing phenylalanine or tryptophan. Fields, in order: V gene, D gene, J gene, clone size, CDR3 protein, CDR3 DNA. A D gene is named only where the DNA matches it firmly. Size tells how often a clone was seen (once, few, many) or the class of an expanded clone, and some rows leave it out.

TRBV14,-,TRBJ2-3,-,CASSPRTADTQYF,TGTGCCAGCAGCCCAAGGACAGCAGATACGCAGTATTTT
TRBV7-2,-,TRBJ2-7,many,CASSLGSPRNEQYF,TGTGCCAGCAGCTTAGGGTCCCCCCGTAACGAGCAGTACTTC
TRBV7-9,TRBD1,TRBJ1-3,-,CASSSDRVSGNTIYF,TGTGCCAGCAGCTCCGACAGGGTATCCGGAAACACCATATATTTT
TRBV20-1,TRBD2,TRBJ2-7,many,CSARDLGTSDYEQYF,TGCAGTGCTAGAGATCTAGGGACTAGCGACTACGAGCAGTACTTC
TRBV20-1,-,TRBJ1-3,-,CNARGLGNQGNTIYF,TGCAATGCTAGAGGGCTTGGGAATCAAGGAAACACCATATATTTT
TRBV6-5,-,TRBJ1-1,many,CASSTLHRVMNTEAFF,TGTGCCAGCAGTACCCTACACAGGGTAATGAACACTGAAGCTTTCTTT
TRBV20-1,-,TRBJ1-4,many,CSATVEGTEKLFF,TGCAGTGCTACGGTAGAGGGTACTGAAAAACTGTTTTTT
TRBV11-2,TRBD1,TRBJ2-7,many,CASSAGTGVGYEQYF,TGTGCCAGCAGCGCCGGGACAGGCGTCGGCTACGAGCAGTACTTC
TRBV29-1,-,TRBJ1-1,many,CSVADRYNTEAFF,TGCAGCGTGGCGGACAGATACAACACTGAAGCTTTCTTT
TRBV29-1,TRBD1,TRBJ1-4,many,CSVRTGENEKLFF,TGCAGCGTCCGGACAGGGGAGAATGAAAAACTGTTTTTT
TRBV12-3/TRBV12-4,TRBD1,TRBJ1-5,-,CASRGTDQPQHF,TGTGCCAGCAGAGGGACAGATCAGCCCCAGCATTTT
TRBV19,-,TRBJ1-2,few,CASRKLIQGIGYTF,TGTGCCAGTAGGAAATTAATACAGGGTATCGGCTACACCTTC
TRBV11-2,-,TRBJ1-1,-,CASSLVRGGVTEAFF,TGTGCCAGCAGCTTAGTGCGGGGGGGGGTCACTGAAGCTTTCTTT
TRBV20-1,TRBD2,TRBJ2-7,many,CSAPKSIKRGLSYEQYF,TGCAGTGCACCCAAATCAATTAAGCGGGGCCTGTCCTACGAGCAGTACTTC
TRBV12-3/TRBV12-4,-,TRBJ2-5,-,CASSSLGGGTQYF,TGTGCCAGCAGTTCTCTAGGGGGTGGGACCCAGTACTTC
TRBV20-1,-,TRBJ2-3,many,CSASIQRTDTQYF,TGCAGTGCTAGTATACAGCGCACAGATACGCAGTATTTT
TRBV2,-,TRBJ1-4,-,CASSPGFTGEKLFF,TGTGCCAGCAGTCCAGGATTTACGGGGGAAAAACTGTTTTTT